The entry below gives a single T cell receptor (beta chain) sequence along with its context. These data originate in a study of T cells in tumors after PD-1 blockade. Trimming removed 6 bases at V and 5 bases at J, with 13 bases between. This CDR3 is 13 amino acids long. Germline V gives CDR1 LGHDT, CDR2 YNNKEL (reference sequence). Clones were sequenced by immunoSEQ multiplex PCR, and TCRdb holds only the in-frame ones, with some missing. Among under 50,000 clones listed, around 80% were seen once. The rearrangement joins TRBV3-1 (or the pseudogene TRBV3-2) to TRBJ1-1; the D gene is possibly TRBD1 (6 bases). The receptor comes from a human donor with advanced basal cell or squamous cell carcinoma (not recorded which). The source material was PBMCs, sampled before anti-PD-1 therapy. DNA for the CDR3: TGTGCCAGCAGGCGGACAGTCGGGACTGAAGCTTTCTTT. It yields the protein CASRRTVGTEAFF.